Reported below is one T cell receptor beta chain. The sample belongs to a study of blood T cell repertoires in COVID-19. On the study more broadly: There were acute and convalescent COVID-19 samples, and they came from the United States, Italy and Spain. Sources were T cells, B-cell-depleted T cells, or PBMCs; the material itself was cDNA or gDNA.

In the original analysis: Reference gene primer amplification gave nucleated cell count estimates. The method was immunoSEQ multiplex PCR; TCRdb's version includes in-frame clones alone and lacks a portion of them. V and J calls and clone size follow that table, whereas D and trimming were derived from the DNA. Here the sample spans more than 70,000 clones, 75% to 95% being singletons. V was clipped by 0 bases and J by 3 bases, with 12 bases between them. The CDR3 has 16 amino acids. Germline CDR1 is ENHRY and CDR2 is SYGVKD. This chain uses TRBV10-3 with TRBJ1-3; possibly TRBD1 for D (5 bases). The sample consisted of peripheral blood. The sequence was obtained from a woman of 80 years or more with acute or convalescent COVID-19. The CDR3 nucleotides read TGTGCCATCAGTGAGTCGGGGGGACTAAGTGGAAACACCATATATTTT. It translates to CAISESGGLSGNTIYF.